The 9 T cell receptor beta chains presented below share a single source sample, sequenced in a study of blood T cell repertoires in COVID-19 (dated by TCRdb to the early 2020s). Library preparation was by the immunoSEQ multiplex PCR assay. Imported from immuneACCESS, the table was reduced by TCRdb to in-frame sequences with V and J called. These copies leave out some clones; in studies compared against another copy, an unresolved V gene accounts for under half, and the cause of the remainder is not known. The sample includes about 55,000 clones, with 70% to 90% observed a single time. Together, the top ten hold 2.5% to 3% of the sample. Sequencing used peripheral blood. The receptors come from an elderly man with acute or convalescent COVID-19.

The chain recombines TRBV18 with TRBJ1-2; D not certain. Per germline, CDR1 KGHSH and CDR2 LQKENI. The CDR3 contains 15 residues. Deletions cut 1 base from V and 0 bases from J, with 9 bases between. The CDR3 nucleotides read TGTGCCAGCTCACCACTGGACGGGACTAACTATGGCTACACCTTC. It is translated as CASSPLDGTNYGYTF.

J is TRBJ2-7 and V is TRBV7-2, with a tentative D call TRBD1 (6 bases). Trimming took off 5 bases at V and 3 bases at J, with 14 bases between the two ends. The CDR3 runs 14 residues. From germline, CDR1 is SGHTA and CDR2 FQGNSA. The CDR3, as DNA: TGTGCCAGCAGCGCCTCAGGGGACAACTACGAGCAGTACTTC. It specifies CASSASGDNYEQYF.

The chain employs TRBV27 and TRBJ2-7, with D possibly matching TRBD1 (5 bases). CDR3 length: 14 residues. V lost 6 bases to trimming and J lost 2 bases, with 14 bases between them. In germline, CDR1 is MNHEY, CDR2 SMNVEV (reference sequence). The CDR3 reads CASSRAGLPYEQYF. DNA for the CDR3: TGTGCCAGCAGCCGGGCAGGGCTTCCCTACGAGCAGTACTTC.

The CDR3 coding sequence is TGTGCCAGTAGTAACACAGGACTACCTGAAGCTTTCTTT. It is translated as CASSNTGLPEAFF. The rearrangement joins TRBV19 to TRBJ1-1, with D perhaps matching TRBD1 (5 bases). Trimming left V 4 bases short and J 6 bases short, with 12 bases between. From germline, CDR1 is LNHDA and CDR2 SQIVND (reference sequence). CDR3 length: 13 amino acids.

The gene calls are TRBV15 and TRBJ2-1; D gene unclear. There are 21 residues in the CDR3. Germline V gene sequence: CDR1 LNHNV, CDR2 YYDKDF (reference sequence). V was pared by 0 bases and J by 5 bases, with 29 bases between. CDR3 in DNA: TGTGCCACCAGCAGAGATACCCCCAGGCCGCCATTTGGCCGGCAAGACAATGAGCAGTTCTTC. It yields the protein CATSRDTPRPPFGRQDNEQFF. The variable domain in full, completed from reference TRBV15 and TRBJ2-1, reads DAMVIQNPRYQVTQFGKPVTLSCSQTLNHNVMYWYQQKSSQAPKLLFHYYDKDFNNEADTPDNFQSRRPNTSFCFLDIRSPGLGDTAMYLCATSRDTPRPPFGRQDNEQFFGPGTRLTVL.

This sequence joins TRBV9 and TRBJ2-2; the match to TRBD1 covers 8 bases. CDR3 length: 14 residues. Trimming removed 5 bases from V and 4 bases from J; junction bases left unmatched: 4. The germline V gene has CDR1 SGDLS and CDR2 YYNGEE. CDR3 in DNA: TGTGCCAGCAGTTTTACAGGGGGCACCGGGGAGCTGTTTTTT. Amino acids: CASSFTGGTGELFF.

This clone showed up just a few times. The V gene is TRBV5-4, the J gene TRBJ2-1; 9 nucleotides line up with TRBD2. With 0 bases clipped from V and 7 bases from J, the junction kept 2 bases outside the gene matches. The CDR3 is 14 residues long. Germline CDR1 is SGHNT and CDR2 is YYREEE (reference sequence). CDR3 region: CASSLVAGANEQFF. CDR3 in DNA: TGTGCCAGCAGCTTGGTAGCGGGGGCGAATGAGCAGTTCTTC. Variable domain in full (rest from reference TRBV5-4 and TRBJ2-1): ETGVTQSPTHLIKTRGQQVTLRCSSQSGHNTVSWYQQALGQGPQFIFQYYREEENGRGNFPPRFSGLQFPNYSSELNVNALELDDSALYLCASSLVAGANEQFFGPGTRLTVL.

The gene calls are TRBV19 and TRBJ1-4, with 7 bases identical to TRBD1. The CDR3 has 16 amino acids. Germline V gene data show CDR1 as LNHDA and CDR2 as SQIVND (reference sequence). The V gene end was trimmed by 5 bases and the J gene end by 0 bases; junction bases not matched to a gene: 6. CDR3 loop: CASSPGQVSTNEKLFF. CDR3 DNA: TGTGCCAGTAGTCCAGGACAGGTTTCAACTAATGAAAAACTGTTTTTT.

The table lists this clone with a count of one. The chain combines TRBV27 with TRBJ2-5, with 9 bases fitting TRBD1. Germline-derived CDR1 and CDR2 are MNHEY and SMNVEV (reference sequence). The junction had 7 bases not matched to a gene; V was cut back by 0 bases and J by 5 bases. The CDR3 has 16 amino acids. DNA for the CDR3: TGTGCCAGCAGTTTATCCCGGACAGGGGCGAGGGAGACCCAGTACTTC. Protein sequence: CASSLSRTGARETQYF.